Below are 2 T cell receptor beta chains sequenced from a single sample in a study of patients and donors after allogeneic stem cell transplantation. From the RT-PCR reads, TCRdb called clonotypes with MiXCR, one entry per CDR3 protein. The sample has fewer than 20,000 distinct CDR3 sequences; 27% are singletons. The sequenced sample was blood, either unsorted or a sorted T cell fraction (not recorded which). The receptors originated from a human donor who was either an allogeneic HSCT recipient or a stem cell or donor lymphocyte infusion donor (not recorded which). It is not recorded whose cells these are; they may come from a transplant donor.

This chain links TRBV6-6 with TRBJ1-6; 7 positions agree with TRBD1. Germline loops: CDR1 MNHNY, CDR2 SVGAGI (reference sequence). The CDR3 runs to 15 residues. The V segment lost 6 bases and the J segment 3 bases; nucleotides outside the gene matches: 5. In DNA, the CDR3 is TGTGCCAGCAGGCGGGACAGACGCTATAATTCACCCCTCCACTTT. This codes for CASRRDRRYNSPLHF.

This clonotype was recorded at least ten times. The CDR3: CAISEMGTNEKLFF. The CDR3 nucleotides read TGTGCCATCAGTGAAATGGGGACTAATGAAAAACTGTTTTTT. This chain links TRBV10-3 with TRBJ1-4; D is ambiguous. V shed 3 bases and J shed 2 bases, with 7 bases lying between them. The CDR3 is 14 residues long. Germline loops: CDR1 ENHRY, CDR2 SYGVKD.